Here is one T cell receptor beta chain with its context. Its antigen is unknown. These data belong to a study of T cells expressing NK-cell markers. Study overall: Sorted T-cell subsets CD3+CD56+NKG2C+, CD3+CD56+NKG2C- and CD3+CD56-NKG2C+ were TCR beta-sequenced. Out of eight donors sequenced, seven tested HCMV-seropositive and the remaining one seronegative.

Germline assignment: CDR1 MNHEY and CDR2 SMNVEV (reference sequence). This CDR3 contains 17 residues. Making the TCR beta cDNA relied on 5'RACE template switching with UMIs. From the 5' RACE reads, TCRdb lists one entry per CDR3 protein and no DNA. The specimen's table records some 600,000 distinct CDR3 sequences. Study-level results: NKG2C+ dominant clonotype frequencies in five or six donors were about 1.0-7.0% of CD8+ T cells.

The TCR originated in a man aged 18-30 years in good health. The V gene is TRBV27, the J gene TRBJ2-7; TCRdb outputs TRBD2, but without DNA this stays unchecked. Sequences were obtained from blood T cells: a sorted CD56 or NKG2C T cell subset, CD4+ or CD8+ T cells, or bulk PBMC T cells (not recorded which). Here the CDR3 reads CASSFSRLAGDHYEQYF.